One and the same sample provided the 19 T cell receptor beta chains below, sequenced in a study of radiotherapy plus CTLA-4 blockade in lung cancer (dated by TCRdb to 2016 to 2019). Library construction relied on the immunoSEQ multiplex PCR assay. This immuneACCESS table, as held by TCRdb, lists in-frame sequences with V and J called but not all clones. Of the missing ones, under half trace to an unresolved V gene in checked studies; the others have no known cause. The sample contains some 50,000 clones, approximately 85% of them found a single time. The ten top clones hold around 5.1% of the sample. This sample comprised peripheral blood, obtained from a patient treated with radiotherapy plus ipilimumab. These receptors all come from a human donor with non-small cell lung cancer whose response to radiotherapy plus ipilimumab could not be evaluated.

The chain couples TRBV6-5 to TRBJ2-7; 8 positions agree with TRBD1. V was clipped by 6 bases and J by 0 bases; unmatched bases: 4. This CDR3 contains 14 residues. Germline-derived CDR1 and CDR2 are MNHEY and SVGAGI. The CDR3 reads CASRPGTGSYEQYF. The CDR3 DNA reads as TGTGCCAGCAGGCCCGGGACAGGCTCCTACGAGCAGTACTTC.

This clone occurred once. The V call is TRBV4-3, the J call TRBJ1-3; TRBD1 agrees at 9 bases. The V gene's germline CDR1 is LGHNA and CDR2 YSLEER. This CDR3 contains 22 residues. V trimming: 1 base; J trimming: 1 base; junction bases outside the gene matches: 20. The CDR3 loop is CASSQGGGGQGTSYWSGNTIYF. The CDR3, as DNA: TGCGCCAGCAGCCAAGGAGGGGGGGGACAGGGTACGAGTTACTGGTCTGGAAACACCATATATTTT.

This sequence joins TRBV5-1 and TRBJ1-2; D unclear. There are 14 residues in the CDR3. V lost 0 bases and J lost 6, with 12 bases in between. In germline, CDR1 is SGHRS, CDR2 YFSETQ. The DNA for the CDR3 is TGCGCCAGCAGCTTGGTTCTGTCCCTAGATGGCTACACCTTC. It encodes CASSLVLSLDGYTF.

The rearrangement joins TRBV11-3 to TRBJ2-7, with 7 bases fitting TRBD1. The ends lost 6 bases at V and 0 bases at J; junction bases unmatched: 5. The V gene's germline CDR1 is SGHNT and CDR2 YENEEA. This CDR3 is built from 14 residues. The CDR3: CASSPYRGSYEQYF. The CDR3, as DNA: TGTGCCAGCAGTCCTTACAGGGGCTCCTACGAGCAGTACTTC.

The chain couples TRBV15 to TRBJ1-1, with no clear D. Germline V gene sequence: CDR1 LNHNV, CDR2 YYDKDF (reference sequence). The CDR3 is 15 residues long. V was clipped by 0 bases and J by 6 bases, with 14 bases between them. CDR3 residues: CATSRDSGVSSEAFF. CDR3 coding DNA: TGTGCCACCAGCAGAGATTCGGGAGTAAGCTCTGAAGCTTTCTTT.

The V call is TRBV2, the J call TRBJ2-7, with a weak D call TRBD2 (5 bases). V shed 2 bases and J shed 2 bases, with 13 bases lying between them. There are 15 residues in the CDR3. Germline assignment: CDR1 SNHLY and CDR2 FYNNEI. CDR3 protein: CASSEYQRPAYEQYF. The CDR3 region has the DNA TGTGCCAGCAGTGAATACCAGCGGCCCGCCTACGAGCAGTACTTC.

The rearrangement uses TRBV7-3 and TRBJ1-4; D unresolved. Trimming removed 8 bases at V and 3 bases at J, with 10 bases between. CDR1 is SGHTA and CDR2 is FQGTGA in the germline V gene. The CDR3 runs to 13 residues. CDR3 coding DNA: TGTGCCAGCTCAGGTGGTCCTAATGAAAAACTGTTTTTT. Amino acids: CASSGGPNEKLFF. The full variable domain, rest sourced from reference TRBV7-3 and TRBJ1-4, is GAGVSQTPSNKVTEKGKYVELRCDPISGHTALYWYRQSLGQGPEFLIYFQGTGAADDSGLPNDRFFAVRPEGSVSTLKIQRTERGDSAVYLCASSGGPNEKLFFGSGTQLSVL.

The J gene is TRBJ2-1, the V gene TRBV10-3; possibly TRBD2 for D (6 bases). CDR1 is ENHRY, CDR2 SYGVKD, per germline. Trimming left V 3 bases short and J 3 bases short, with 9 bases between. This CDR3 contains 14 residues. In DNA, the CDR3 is TGTGCCATCAGTGACCCGACTAGCTACAATGAGCAGTTCTTC. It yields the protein CAISDPTSYNEQFF.

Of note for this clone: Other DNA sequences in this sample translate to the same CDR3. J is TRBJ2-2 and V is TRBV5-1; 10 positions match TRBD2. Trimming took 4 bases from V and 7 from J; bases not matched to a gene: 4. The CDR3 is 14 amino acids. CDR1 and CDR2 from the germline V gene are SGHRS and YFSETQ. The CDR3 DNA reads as TGCGCCAGCAGCCCCCTAGCGGGAGTCGGGGAGCTGTTTTTT. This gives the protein CASSPLAGVGELFF.

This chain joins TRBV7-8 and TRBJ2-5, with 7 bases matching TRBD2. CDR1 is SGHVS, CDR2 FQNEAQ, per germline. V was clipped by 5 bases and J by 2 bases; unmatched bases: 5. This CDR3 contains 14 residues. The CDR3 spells CASSTGLDQETQYF. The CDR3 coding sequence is TGTGCCAGCAGCACTGGACTAGATCAAGAGACCCAGTACTTC.

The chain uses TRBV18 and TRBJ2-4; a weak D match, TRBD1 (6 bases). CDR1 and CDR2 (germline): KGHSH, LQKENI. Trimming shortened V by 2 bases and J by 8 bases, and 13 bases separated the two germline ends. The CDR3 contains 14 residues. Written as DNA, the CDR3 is TGTGCCAGCTCACCAATACCCAAGGGGGACATTCAGTACTTC. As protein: CASSPIPKGDIQYF.

CDR3 amino acids: CASEASGQGAGELFF. CDR3 coding DNA: TGTGCCAGCGAGGCCTCGGGACAGGGGGCCGGGGAGCTGTTTTTT. The chain is built from TRBV2 and TRBJ2-2; TRBD1 matches at 11 bases. CDR1 is SNHLY and CDR2 is FYNNEI in the germline V gene. Losses at the gene ends were 8 bases for V and 6 bases for J; bases not matched to a gene: 8. CDR3 size: 15 residues.

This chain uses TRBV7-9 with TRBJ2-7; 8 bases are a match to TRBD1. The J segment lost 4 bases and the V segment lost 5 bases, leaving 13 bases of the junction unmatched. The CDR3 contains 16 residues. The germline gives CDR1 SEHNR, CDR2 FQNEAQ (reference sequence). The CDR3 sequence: CASSPLAPGQAYEQYF. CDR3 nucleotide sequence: TGTGCCAGCAGCCCGCTAGCACCGGGACAGGCTTACGAGCAGTACTTC.

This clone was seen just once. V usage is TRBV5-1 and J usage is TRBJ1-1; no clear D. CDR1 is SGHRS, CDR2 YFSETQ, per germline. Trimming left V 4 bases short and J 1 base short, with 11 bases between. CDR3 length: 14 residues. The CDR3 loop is CASSHESSNTEAFF. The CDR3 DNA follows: TGCGCCAGCAGCCACGAGTCCTCGAACACTGAAGCTTTCTTT.

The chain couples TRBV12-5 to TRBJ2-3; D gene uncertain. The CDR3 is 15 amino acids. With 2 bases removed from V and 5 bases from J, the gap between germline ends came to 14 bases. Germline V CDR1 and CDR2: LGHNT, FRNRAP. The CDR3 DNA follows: TGTGCTAGTGGTTTGTCTCAGGCCCGGATAGATACGCAGTATTTT. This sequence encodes CASGLSQARIDTQYF.

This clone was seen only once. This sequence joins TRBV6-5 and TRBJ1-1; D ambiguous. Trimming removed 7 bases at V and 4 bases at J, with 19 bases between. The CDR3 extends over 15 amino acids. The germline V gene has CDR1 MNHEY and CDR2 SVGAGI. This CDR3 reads CASNYGRGFRTEAFF. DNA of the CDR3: TGTGCCAGCAATTATGGTCGGGGATTTCGCACTGAAGCTTTCTTT.

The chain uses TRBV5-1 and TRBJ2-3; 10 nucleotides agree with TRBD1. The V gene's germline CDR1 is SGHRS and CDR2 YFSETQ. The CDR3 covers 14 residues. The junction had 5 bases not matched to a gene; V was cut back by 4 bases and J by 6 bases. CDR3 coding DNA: TGCGCCAGCAGCGAGACAGGGGGCCGGGATACGCAGTATTTT. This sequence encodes CASSETGGRDTQYF.

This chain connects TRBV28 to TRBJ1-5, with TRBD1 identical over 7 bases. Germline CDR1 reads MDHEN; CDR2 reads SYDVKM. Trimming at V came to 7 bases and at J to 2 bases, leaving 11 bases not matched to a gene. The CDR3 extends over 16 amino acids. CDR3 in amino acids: CASINRGQEGNQPQHF. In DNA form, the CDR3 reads TGTGCCAGCATAAATAGGGGGCAGGAGGGCAATCAGCCCCAGCATTTT. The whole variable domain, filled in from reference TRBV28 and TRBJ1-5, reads DVKVTQSSRYLVKRTGEKVFLECVQDMDHENMFWYRQDPGLGLRLIYFSYDVKMKEKGDIPEGYSVSREKKERFSLILESASTNQTSMYLCASINRGQEGNQPQHFGDGTRLSIL.

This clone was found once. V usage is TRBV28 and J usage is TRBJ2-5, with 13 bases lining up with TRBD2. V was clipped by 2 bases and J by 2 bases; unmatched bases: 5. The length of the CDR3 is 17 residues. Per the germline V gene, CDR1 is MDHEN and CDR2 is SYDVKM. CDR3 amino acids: CASSLTPGLAGQETQYF. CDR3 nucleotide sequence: TGTGCCAGCAGTTTAACCCCGGGACTAGCGGGGCAAGAGACCCAGTACTTC.